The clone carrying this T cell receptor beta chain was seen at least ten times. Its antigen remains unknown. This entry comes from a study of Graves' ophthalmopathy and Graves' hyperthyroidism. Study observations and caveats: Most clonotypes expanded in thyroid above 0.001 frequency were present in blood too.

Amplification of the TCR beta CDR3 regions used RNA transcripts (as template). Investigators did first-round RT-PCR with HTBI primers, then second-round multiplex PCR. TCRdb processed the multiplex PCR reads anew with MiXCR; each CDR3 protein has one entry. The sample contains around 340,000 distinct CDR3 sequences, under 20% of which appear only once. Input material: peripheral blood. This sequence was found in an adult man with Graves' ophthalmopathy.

CDR3 sequence: CASTKTGNSPLHF. The CDR3 nucleotides read TGTGCCAGCACCAAGACAGGGAATTCACCCCTCCACTTT. This sequence joins TRBV12-3 or TRBV12-4 and TRBJ1-6; TRBD1 agrees at 7 bases. V lost 7 bases to trimming and J lost 7 bases; unmatched junction nucleotides: 4. The CDR3 has 13 residues.